The sequence of this T cell receptor (beta chain) was determined in a study of CD8 T cells in Susac syndrome. Study-wide results and limits: The study acknowledged a relatively small number of individuals in its TCR sequencing and HLA analysis.

Concerning this clonotype itself: The target antigen is unknown.

Reverse transcription used roughly 0.45 to 1 ug RNA and random hexamers. Multiplex immunoSEQ PCR targeted 54 Vbeta and 13 Jbeta TCR beta segments. From the immunoSEQ multiplex PCR reads, TCRdb called clonotypes with MiXCR, one entry per CDR3 protein. The repertoire holds more than 95,000 distinct CDR3 sequences, with around 94% as singletons. Germline lookup yields CDR1 KGHSH and CDR2 LQKENI. The J segment lost 4 bases and the V segment lost 3 bases, leaving 4 bases of the junction unmatched. The CDR3 has 14 amino acids. In contrast to the negatively isolated CD8+ and CD4+ T cells, TEMRA cells were FACS-enriched.

Sequencing was done on a sample of CD4+ T cells from PBMCs. The source of this sequence is a human donor in good health. The chain has TRBV18 and TRBJ2-5, with TRBD1 matching over 8 bases. For the CDR3, the DNA is TGTGCCAGCTCACCGGCGACAGGGGCAGAGACCCAGTACTTC. Its protein is CASSPATGAETQYF.